The 22 T cell receptor beta chains given below trace back to one sample, sequenced in a study of T cells in Graves' hyperthyroidism and ophthalmopathy. The source material, RNA transcripts, was used to amplify TCR beta CDR3 regions. HTBI primers drove first-round RT-PCR of the TCR CDR3. A single record per CDR3 protein comes from TCRdb applying MiXCR to the multiplex PCR reads. The repertoire holds 600,000 or so distinct CDR3 sequences, with 12% to 15% as singletons. The sample taken for sequencing was blood. The source is a young woman with Graves' ophthalmopathy.

At least ten counts were recorded for this clonotype. J is TRBJ2-1 and V is TRBV3-1; 10 bases align to TRBD1. The CDR3 extends over 18 amino acids. Losses at the gene ends were 1 base for V and 4 bases for J; bases not matched to a gene: 10. Germline values: CDR1 LGHDT, CDR2 YNNKEL (reference sequence). DNA of the CDR3: TGTGCCAGCAGCCAAGCAACCCGAGTGGACAGGGGGTACAATGAGCAGTTCTTC. This codes for CASSQATRVDRGYNEQFF.

The table lists this clonotype with many counts. The genes are TRBV6-2 or TRBV6-3 and TRBJ2-7, with D possibly TRBD1 on 6 matching bases. From germline, CDR1 is MNHEY and CDR2 SVGEGT. V lost 5 bases, J lost 3 bases, and 11 bases lay in between. The CDR3 contains 13 residues. The CDR3 loop is CASSHGQSYEQYF. DNA for the CDR3: TGTGCCAGCAGTCATGGACAGAGCTACGAGCAGTACTTC.

The chain couples TRBV4-1 to TRBJ2-1; D is unresolved. This CDR3 comprises 15 residues. The germline CDR1 and CDR2 sequences are MGHRA and YSYEKL. V gave up 3 bases and J gave up 5 bases, with 14 bases separating them. The CDR3 spells CASSHPVSKNNEQFF. The CDR3 DNA is TGCGCCAGCAGCCACCCTGTGTCGAAGAACAATGAGCAGTTCTTC.

The chain links TRBV28 to TRBJ2-1; TRBD2 aligns across 10 bases. Germline V CDR1 and CDR2: MDHEN, SYDVKM. J gave up 4 bases and V 4 bases, and 19 bases lay outside the gene matches. The CDR3 totals 20 residues. The DNA for the CDR3 is TGTGCCAGCAGTTACCCACCACGGGCGACTAGCGGGTGGGCTTACAATGAGCAGTTCTTC. Protein sequence: CASSYPPRATSGWAYNEQFF.

The genes are TRBV9 and TRBJ1-5; D is uncertain. The ends were cut back, 0 bases at V and 0 bases at J, with 7 bases in the middle. CDR1 and CDR2 (germline): SGDLS, YYNGEE. The CDR3 spans 15 residues. The CDR3 region is CASSVGLYSNQPQHF. CDR3 coding DNA: TGTGCCAGCAGCGTAGGGCTATATAGCAATCAGCCCCAGCATTTT.

This clonotype has only a few counts. With a much larger clone just one base away, this may be a read error. The genes are TRBV6-1 and TRBJ2-6, with no clear D. CDR1 and CDR2 (germline): MNHNS, SASEGT. V was pared by 8 bases and J by 0 bases, with 2 bases between. This CDR3 has 12 amino acids. For the CDR3, the DNA is TGTGCCAGCGACTCTGGGGCCAACGTCCTGACTTTC. This translates into CASDSGANVLTF.

The chain links TRBV12-3 or TRBV12-4 to TRBJ2-7, with D possibly being TRBD1 (6 bases). Trimming stripped 4 bases from V and 7 bases from J, with 17 bases between. CDR3 length equals 14 residues. CDR3: CASSYRTDKSEQYF. The CDR3 DNA is TGTGCCAGCAGTTACCGGACAGACAAAAGTGAGCAGTACTTC.

The rearrangement uses TRBV3-1 and TRBJ2-7, with 12 bases matching TRBD2. Germline CDR1 is LGHDT and CDR2 is YNNKEL (reference sequence). This CDR3 comprises 15 residues. The ends lost 4 bases at V and 3 bases at J; junction bases unmatched: 4. CDR3 sequence reads: CASSPLAGGFYEQYF. The CDR3 DNA follows: TGTGCCAGCAGCCCTCTAGCGGGAGGGTTCTACGAGCAGTACTTC.

The table lists this clonotype with a few counts. The CDR3 spells CSLNRDRDETQYF. The CDR3 coding sequence is TGCAGCCTGAACCGGGACAGGGATGAGACCCAGTACTTC. V and J are TRBV29-1 and TRBJ2-5; 9 nucleotides align to TRBD1. CDR1 SQVTM and CDR2 ANQGSEA come from the germline V gene. Unmatched junction bases numbered 9, after V lost 8 bases and J lost 5 bases. The CDR3 consists of 13 residues.

This clonotype was counted at least ten times. The CDR3 nucleotides are TGTGCCAGCAGCCCTGACGCGGCTGTAGATACGCAGTATTTT. Translating gives CASSPDAAVDTQYF. This chain links TRBV7-9 with TRBJ2-3; D remains ambiguous. V was shortened by 5 bases and J by 5 bases, with 14 bases between the two germline ends. Germline assignment: CDR1 SEHNR and CDR2 FQNEAQ (reference sequence). This CDR3 is built from 14 residues. The full variable domain, rest sourced from reference TRBV7-9 and TRBJ2-3, is DTGVSQNPRHKITKRGQNVTFRCDPISEHNRLYWYRQTLGQGPEFLTYFQNEAQLEKSRLLSDRFSAERPKGSFSTLEIQRTEQGDSAMYLCASSPDAAVDTQYFGPGTRLTVL.

The table lists this clonotype with many counts. V and J are TRBV27 and TRBJ2-3; a possible D gene is TRBD2 (5 bases). The V gene lost 3 bases and the J gene lost 0 bases, with 13 bases spanning the gap. Germline CDR1 and CDR2: MNHEY and SMNVEV (reference sequence). The CDR3 length is 16 residues. CDR3 coding DNA: TGTGCCAGCAGTTTGTGGGAGCCAGCTAGCACAGATACGCAGTATTTT. It encodes CASSLWEPASTDTQYF.

The chain links TRBV19 to TRBJ2-5, with TRBD2 identical over 7 bases. Unmatched junction bases numbered 17, after V lost 9 bases and J lost 4 bases. Germline V gives CDR1 LNHDA, CDR2 SQIVND (reference sequence). The CDR3 runs to 16 residues. CDR3 residues: CASSPTQLGGGETQYF. CDR3 nucleotide sequence: TGTGCCAGCTCTCCTACCCAGCTTGGGGGGGGAGAGACCCAGTACTTC.

The chain is built from TRBV18 and TRBJ2-1, with a tentative D call TRBD2 (5 bases). V gave up 3 bases and J gave up 10 bases, with 16 bases separating them. The CDR3 has 14 residues. Per the germline V gene, CDR1 is KGHSH and CDR2 is LQKENI. CDR3 DNA: TGTGCCAGCTCACCCGACTATCCGTCGGGCGAGCAGTTCTTC. Translated, it gives CASSPDYPSGEQFF.

This clonotype was seen only a few times. The chain uses TRBV4-3 and TRBJ2-2; D call uncertain. This CDR3 contains 14 residues. Trimming shortened V by 4 bases and J by 3 bases, and 9 bases separated the two germline ends. From germline, CDR1 is LGHNA and CDR2 YSLEER. CDR3 DNA sequence: TGCGCCAGCAGCCGTAACGTAGACACCGGGGAGCTGTTTTTT. It yields the protein CASSRNVDTGELFF.

This clonotype was counted many times. V is TRBV27 and J is TRBJ1-2; D is uncertain. Germline V CDR1 and CDR2: MNHEY, SMNVEV (reference sequence). CDR3 length: 19 amino acids. Trimming took 3 bases from V and 8 from J, leaving 31 bases between them. CDR3 coding DNA: TGTGCCAGCAGTTTCCAACCCGTCCGCCGAGTTCCCTCCGCGGAGGGCTACACCTTC. Protein product: CASSFQPVRRVPSAEGYTF.

The gene calls are TRBV11-3 and TRBJ2-2; the match to TRBD1 covers 8 bases. The CDR3 contains 14 residues. V dropped 6 bases and J dropped 4; count of bases not matched to a gene: 4. Germline lookup yields CDR1 SGHNT and CDR2 YENEEA. The CDR3 DNA follows: TGTGCCAGCAGTTGGACAGGGTTCACCGGGGAGCTGTTTTTT. Encoded protein: CASSWTGFTGELFF. The whole variable domain, filled in from reference TRBV11-3 and TRBJ2-2, reads EAGVVQSPRYKIIEKKQPVAFWCNPISGHNTLYWYLQNLGQGPELLIRYENEEAVDDSQLPKDRFSAERLKGVDSTLKIQPAELGDSAVYLCASSWTGFTGELFFGEGSRLTVL.

This clonotype has a single count. Written as DNA, the CDR3 is TGTGCCAGCAGTTACACAGGGGCTGGCTACACCTTC. Translation gives CASSYTGAGYTF. This chain connects TRBV6-5 to TRBJ1-2; TRBD1 agrees at 7 bases. This CDR3 is built from 12 residues. Germline V gene data show CDR1 as MNHEY and CDR2 as SVGAGI. With V trimmed by 2 bases and J by 7 bases, 1 base remained unmatched.

This clonotype was seen repeatedly, ten times or more. V usage is TRBV7-2 and J usage is TRBJ2-1, with 12 bases lining up with TRBD2. This CDR3 spans 15 amino acids. V lost 4 bases and J lost 7; bases outside the gene matches: 5. Germline V gene lookup returns CDR1 SGHTA and CDR2 FQGNSA. The CDR3 region has the DNA TGTGCCAGCAGCTCGACTAGCGGGAGTAATAATGAGCAGTTCTTC. Translation gives CASSSTSGSNNEQFF.

This chain connects TRBV27 to TRBJ1-2, with D possibly TRBD1 on 6 matching bases. Trimming took 8 bases from V and 2 from J, leaving 12 bases between them. The CDR3 is 13 residues long. The germline V gene encodes CDR1 MNHEY and CDR2 SMNVEV (reference sequence). The CDR3 DNA reads as TGTGCCAGCTGGGGGACACCAAACTATGGCTACACCTTC. This sequence encodes CASWGTPNYGYTF.

The chain uses TRBV4-2 and TRBJ2-7, with 7 bases identical to TRBD1. The CDR3 extends over 14 amino acids. Per the germline V gene, CDR1 is LGHNA and CDR2 is YNFKEQ. V lost 4 bases and J lost 3; bases outside the gene matches: 6. CDR3 sequence: CASSRRDRDYEQYF. In nucleotides, the CDR3 is TGTGCCAGCAGCCGCCGGGACAGAGACTACGAGCAGTACTTC.

In its sample, this clonotype was seen many times. The chain is built from TRBV6-2 or TRBV6-3 and TRBJ2-7; 7 bases line up with TRBD1. The CDR3 has 13 residues. Per the germline V gene, CDR1 is MNHEY and CDR2 is SVGEGT. V dropped 6 bases and J dropped 3; count of bases not matched to a gene: 5. CDR3 nucleotides: TGTGCCAGCAGAAAGGACAGGATCTACGAGCAGTACTTC. Translation gives CASRKDRIYEQYF.

The V gene is TRBV25-1, the J gene TRBJ1-6; tentative D call: TRBD1 (5 bases). V was clipped by 2 bases and J by 5 bases, with 7 bases between them. Germline assignment: CDR1 MGHDK and CDR2 SYGVNS. The CDR3 extends over 14 amino acids. The CDR3: CASSEDRDNSPLHF. The DNA of the CDR3 is TGTGCCAGCAGTGAAGACAGAGATAATTCACCCCTCCACTTT.